Shown below are 32 T cell receptor beta chains from a single sample sequenced in a study of blood T cell repertoires in COVID-19. Libraries were prepared by immunoSEQ multiplex PCR; TCRdb keeps only in-frame clonotypes and omits some of them. The sample includes about 220,000 clones, just over 85% seen only once; the top ten take roughly 15%. The sequenced sample consisted of PBMCs or T cells enriched from blood (not recorded which). The receptors stem from a woman in her forties or fifties with acute COVID-19.

The genes are TRBV4-3 and TRBJ1-1; 7 bases fit TRBD1. Trimming cost V 0 bases and J 1 base; bases outside gene matches: 2. The CDR3 sequence is 15 residues long. CDR1 LGHNA and CDR2 YSLEER come from the germline V gene. CDR3 region: CASSQDSGGNTEAFF. CDR3 DNA: TGCGCCAGCAGCCAAGATTCAGGGGGGAACACTGAAGCTTTCTTT.

The chain has TRBV7-2 and TRBJ2-3, with D uncertain. The CDR3 contains 14 residues. CDR1 SGHTA and CDR2 FQGNSA come from the germline V gene. Trimming took 3 bases from V and 4 from J, leaving 11 bases between them. The CDR3 region is CASSFSRLSDTQYF. Here the CDR3 DNA reads TGTGCCAGCAGCTTTTCTCGTCTCTCAGATACGCAGTATTTT.

The CDR3 region has the DNA TGTGCCAGCAGCCGGCGGGGCCACACCGGGGAGCTGTTTTTT. Translating it yields CASSRRGHTGELFF. The chain uses TRBV3-1 (or the pseudogene TRBV3-2) and TRBJ2-2; TRBD2 is a possible D gene (6 bases). Between the trimmed V and J ends, which lost 4 bases and 3 bases, there was a span of 9 bases. The CDR3 has 14 amino acids. CDR1 and CDR2 (germline): LGHDT, YNNKEL (reference sequence).

The table lists this clone with a count of one. The chain couples TRBV27 to TRBJ2-5; TRBD2 might be the D (7 bases). Germline V gives CDR1 MNHEY, CDR2 SMNVEV (reference sequence). The CDR3 extends over 13 amino acids. The germline V and J ends were trimmed by 5 bases and 5 bases, with 12 bases remaining between them. CDR3 residues: CASSGLGGETQYF. The CDR3 region has the DNA TGTGCCAGCAGTGGACTAGGGGGGGAGACCCAGTACTTC.

The chain employs TRBV19 and TRBJ1-3; D call uncertain. Trimming removed 5 bases at V and 5 bases at J, with 13 bases between. This CDR3 region has 14 residues. CDR1 and CDR2 from the germline V gene are LNHDA and SQIVND (reference sequence). CDR3 residues: CASSYGGVRNTIYF. CDR3 DNA sequence: TGTGCCAGTAGTTACGGCGGGGTCCGAAACACCATATATTTT.

This chain uses TRBV28 with TRBJ2-5; D is unclear. Germline V CDR1 and CDR2: MDHEN, SYDVKM. The CDR3 has 13 amino acids. The V gene lost 8 bases and the J gene lost 5 bases, with 15 bases spanning the gap. The CDR3 bases are TGTGCCAGCGCCGCAGGTACCAGGGAGACCCAGTACTTC. Protein: CASAAGTRETQYF.

The chain has TRBV6-5 and TRBJ1-2, with 8 bases matching TRBD1. Trimming removed 6 bases from V and 5 bases from J; junction bases left unmatched: 5. The CDR3 extends over 13 amino acids. Germline loops: CDR1 MNHEY, CDR2 SVGAGI. The CDR3 loop is CASRLQGGYGYTF. The CDR3 region has the DNA TGTGCCAGCAGGCTACAGGGGGGGTATGGCTACACCTTC.

This chain connects TRBV3-1 (or the pseudogene TRBV3-2) to TRBJ2-3, with 8 bases aligning to TRBD2. V trimming: 4 bases; J trimming: 1 base; junction bases outside the gene matches: 7. CDR3 size: 16 residues. Germline V gene lookup returns CDR1 LGHDT and CDR2 YNNKEL (reference sequence). The CDR3 DNA follows: TGTGCCAGCAGCCCCGAGCGGGAGTGCGGCACAGATACGCAGTATTTT. Its translation: CASSPERECGTDTQYF.

This rearrangement joins TRBV19 to TRBJ2-5, with D maybe TRBD2 (5 bases). CDR1 LNHDA and CDR2 SQIVND come from the germline V gene (reference sequence). The CDR3 is 13 amino acids. The V end was cut by 4 bases, the J end by 5 bases, with 11 bases between. This CDR3 reads CASSRRLVETQYF. DNA for the CDR3: TGTGCCAGTAGTAGGAGGTTGGTTGAGACCCAGTACTTC.

The chain carries TRBV4-1 and TRBJ2-7; 8 bases agree with TRBD2. Germline CDR1 is MGHRA and CDR2 is YSYEKL. The CDR3 extends over 13 amino acids. Trimming cost V 4 bases and J 4 bases; bases outside gene matches: 3. The CDR3: CASSRVAGYEQYF. CDR3 nucleotide sequence: TGCGCCAGCAGCCGGGTAGCGGGGTACGAGCAGTACTTC.

This chain links TRBV28 with TRBJ1-5; unclear D gene. Germline-derived CDR1 and CDR2 are MDHEN and SYDVKM. The ends were cut back, 6 bases at V and 1 base at J, with 13 bases in the middle. The CDR3 loop spans 15 amino acids. Written as DNA, the CDR3 is TGTGCCAGCAGGAGCGGAGTGGTGAGCAATCAGCCCCAGCATTTT. It translates to CASRSGVVSNQPQHF.

The genes are TRBV5-1 and TRBJ1-4; D remains unclear. V lost 0 bases and J lost 11, with 11 bases in between. The CDR3 length is 13 residues. Germline V gene lookup returns CDR1 SGHRS and CDR2 YFSETQ. This CDR3 is CASSLGRGEKLFF. The CDR3 DNA sequence: TGCGCCAGCAGCTTGGGGCGTGGGGAGAAACTGTTTTTT.

This chain uses TRBV28 with TRBJ1-6; tentative D call: TRBD1 (6 bases). Trimming left V 4 bases short and J 4 bases short, with 11 bases between. This CDR3 region has 15 residues. Germline assignment: CDR1 MDHEN and CDR2 SYDVKM. In nucleotides, the CDR3 is TGTGCCAGCAGTTCGGGACACCTGTATAATTCACCCCTCCACTTT. Translated, it gives CASSSGHLYNSPLHF.

This chain links TRBV7-8 with TRBJ2-1; 9 bases match TRBD2. The germline V gene encodes CDR1 SGHVS and CDR2 FQNEAQ. V trimming: 5 bases; J trimming: 2 bases; junction bases outside the gene matches: 4. This CDR3 has 15 amino acids. CDR3 amino acids: CASSRAGGAYNEQFF. The CDR3 nucleotides read TGTGCCAGCAGCCGAGCGGGAGGCGCCTACAATGAGCAGTTCTTC.

The chain uses TRBV7-9 and TRBJ2-2, with 10 bases matching TRBD1. The CDR3 totals 16 residues. CDR1 is SEHNR and CDR2 is FQNEAQ in the germline V gene (reference sequence). V shed 5 bases, J shed 6 bases, and the junction held 9 bases outside the gene matches. The DNA for the CDR3 is TGTGCCAGCAGCCTGCGGGACAGGGGCGCCTCCGGGGAGCTGTTTTTT. Translation: CASSLRDRGASGELFF.

This CDR3 reads CASSGDRGGQPQHF. For the CDR3, the DNA is TGTGCCAGCAGTGGAGACAGGGGCGGTCAGCCCCAGCATTTT. The rearrangement uses TRBV2 and TRBJ1-5; 8 positions match TRBD1. V lost 4 bases and J lost 6; bases outside the gene matches: 5. In germline, CDR1 is SNHLY, CDR2 FYNNEI. This CDR3 has 14 amino acids.

The rearrangement uses TRBV2 and TRBJ2-5; 9 bases fit TRBD1. Germline CDR1 SNHLY, CDR2 FYNNEI. CDR3 size: 14 residues. Trimming took 7 bases from V and 5 from J; bases not matched to a gene: 8. CDR3 residues: CASTIQGAMETQYF. The CDR3 nucleotides read TGTGCCAGCACCATACAGGGGGCTATGGAGACCCAGTACTTC.

This sequence joins TRBV28 and TRBJ2-3; TRBD2 matches 11 bases. The trim removed 7 bases at V and 4 bases at J, leaving 7 bases unmatched. This CDR3 spans 15 amino acids. CDR1 MDHEN and CDR2 SYDVKM come from the germline V gene. The CDR3 here is CASNTLAGGADTQYF. The CDR3 DNA sequence: TGTGCCAGCAATACCCTAGCGGGAGGCGCAGATACGCAGTATTTT.

This chain links TRBV7-2 with TRBJ1-5; D gene unclear. With 0 bases removed from V and 4 bases from J, the gap between germline ends came to 4 bases. The CDR3 is made up of 13 amino acids. Germline assignment: CDR1 SGHTA and CDR2 FQGNSA. Written as DNA, the CDR3 is TGTGCCAGCAGCTTAGCTTTAAATCAGCCCCAGCATTTT. Its protein is CASSLALNQPQHF. The variable domain in full, with the rest retrieved from reference TRBV7-2 and TRBJ1-5, is GAGVSQSPSNKVTEKGKDVELRCDPISGHTALYWYRQSLGQGLEFLIYFQGNSAPDKSGLPSDRFSAERTGGSVSTLTIQRTQQEDSAVYLCASSLALNQPQHFGDGTRLSIL.

The chain links TRBV11-3 to TRBJ2-1; 12 positions match TRBD2. The V gene's germline CDR1 is SGHNT and CDR2 YENEEA. The V segment lost 0 bases and the J segment 5 bases; nucleotides outside the gene matches: 5. The CDR3 is 17 residues long. The CDR3 nucleotides are TGTGCCAGCAGCTTAGATCGTGGACTAGCGGGGCACAATGAGCAGTTCTTC. This translates into CASSLDRGLAGHNEQFF.

This clone was seen a single time. V and J are TRBV14 and TRBJ2-1, with D possibly TRBD1 on 5 matching bases. Trimming stripped 4 bases from V and 1 base from J, with 17 bases between. CDR1 and CDR2 from the germline V gene are SGHDN and FVKESK. This CDR3 contains 17 residues. This CDR3 reads CASSPQGMAGSYNEQFF. The CDR3 DNA reads as TGTGCCAGCAGCCCCCAAGGGATGGCAGGGTCCTACAATGAGCAGTTCTTC.

The chain combines TRBV19 with TRBJ1-2, with D possibly TRBD1 on 6 matching bases. CDR1 LNHDA and CDR2 SQIVND come from the germline V gene (reference sequence). V lost 5 bases, J lost 2 bases, and 12 bases lay in between. The CDR3 runs 14 residues. The CDR3 bases are TGTGCCAGTAGTGAGGGGGTAGTAAACTATGGCTACACCTTC. Protein sequence: CASSEGVVNYGYTF.

The V gene is TRBV19, the J gene TRBJ1-1; 7 nucleotides match TRBD1. Trimming at V came to 4 bases and at J to 4 bases, leaving 6 bases not matched to a gene. Germline loops: CDR1 LNHDA, CDR2 SQIVND (reference sequence). The CDR3 length is 14 residues. CDR3 amino acids: CASSRDSQSTEAFF. CDR3 bases: TGTGCCAGTAGTAGGGACAGTCAGTCCACTGAAGCTTTCTTT. Looking up the rest from reference TRBV19 and TRBJ1-1 gives the full variable domain: DGGITQSPKYLFRKEGQNVTLSCEQNLNHDAMYWYRQDPGQGLRLIYYSQIVNDFQKGDIAEGYSVSREKKESFPLTVTSAQKNPTAFYLCASSRDSQSTEAFFGQGTRLTVV.

This chain joins TRBV7-6 and TRBJ1-6; 7 bases fit TRBD1. The CDR3 length is 14 residues. In germline, CDR1 is SGHVS, CDR2 FNYEAQ. The V gene end was trimmed by 3 bases and the J gene end by 8 bases; junction bases not matched to a gene: 4. The CDR3, as DNA: TGTGCCAGCAGCTTCGGACAGGTTGATTCACCCCTCCACTTT. Its protein product is CASSFGQVDSPLHF.

The chain carries TRBV19 and TRBJ2-4, with 7 positions matching TRBD1. The V and J ends lost 0 bases and 6 bases, in that order; junction bases with no gene match: 8. This CDR3 spans 16 amino acids. The germline V gene encodes CDR1 LNHDA and CDR2 SQIVND (reference sequence). This CDR3 is CASSIDHWGQLNIQYF. In DNA, the CDR3 is TGTGCCAGTAGTATAGATCATTGGGGACAGCTAAACATTCAGTACTTC.

In its sample, this clone was seen once. The chain employs TRBV24-1 and TRBJ2-1, with 9 bases matching TRBD1. CDR3 size: 15 residues. Germline assignment: CDR1 KGHDR and CDR2 SFDVKD. J lost 5 bases, V lost 3 bases, and 4 bases had no gene match. CDR3 sequence: CATSDTGTGNNEQFF. The CDR3 nucleotides read TGTGCCACCAGTGATACCGGGACAGGGAACAATGAGCAGTTCTTC.

The rearrangement uses TRBV2 and TRBJ2-1, with 9 nucleotides matching TRBD1. Germline V lookup: CDR1 SNHLY, CDR2 FYNNEI. This CDR3 contains 15 residues. V dropped 5 bases and J dropped 5; count of bases not matched to a gene: 7. The CDR3 nucleotides are TGTGCCAGCAGTTTAACGACAGGGGGGAACAATGAGCAGTTCTTC. Protein: CASSLTTGGNNEQFF.

V usage is TRBV18 and J usage is TRBJ1-6, with a weak D call TRBD1 (6 bases). The length of the CDR3 is 16 residues. V lost 2 bases, J lost 0 bases, and 8 bases lay in between. Germline V CDR1 and CDR2: KGHSH, LQKENI. The CDR3 is CASSPDRSSYNSPLHF. For the CDR3, the DNA is TGTGCCAGCTCACCAGACAGGAGCTCCTATAATTCACCCCTCCACTTT.

This clone appeared a single time. The V and J genes are TRBV18 and TRBJ1-5; D unresolved. The CDR3 extends over 14 amino acids. With 2 bases removed from V and 7 bases from J, the gap between germline ends came to 12 bases. Germline lookup yields CDR1 KGHSH and CDR2 LQKENI. The CDR3 region has the DNA TGTGCCAGCTCACCAGCGAGAGGGCCCCAGCCCCAGCATTTT. Translated, it gives CASSPARGPQPQHF.

As concerns this clone: Other DNA sequences in this specimen translate into the identical CDR3. V gene TRBV7-2 combines with J gene TRBJ2-7; maybe TRBD2 (6 bases). With 0 bases removed from V and 4 bases from J, the gap between germline ends came to 10 bases. This CDR3 spans 14 amino acids. Germline V gene lookup returns CDR1 SGHTA and CDR2 FQGNSA. The CDR3, as DNA: TGTGCCAGCAGCTTAGCGGGAGGAGGATACGAGCAGTACTTC. Its translation is CASSLAGGGYEQYF.

The chain recombines TRBV18 with TRBJ2-5, with D tentatively TRBD2 (6 bases). CDR1 is KGHSH, CDR2 LQKENI, per germline. Trimming removed 3 bases at V and 2 bases at J, with 13 bases between. The CDR3 has 15 residues. The CDR3 loop is CASSPDAGGQETQYF. CDR3 sequence (DNA): TGTGCCAGCTCACCCGACGCAGGAGGGCAAGAGACCCAGTACTTC.

V is TRBV27 and J is TRBJ2-3; a possible D gene is TRBD2 (5 bases). V dropped 6 bases and J dropped 6 bases, with 13 bases sitting between them. CDR3 length: 13 amino acids. Germline CDR1 MNHEY, CDR2 SMNVEV (reference sequence). In DNA form, the CDR3 reads TGTGCCAGCAGATACACCGGCGGGGATACGCAGTATTTT. Amino acid sequence: CASRYTGGDTQYF.